What follows is one TCR beta chain and its context. As yet, its antigen is unknown. The sample is drawn from a study of cytomegalovirus exposure and HLA in healthy donors. General study findings and limits: Cytomegalovirus-associated TCR beta chains were listed, numbering more than 150.

CDR1 and CDR2 from the germline V gene are SNHLY and FYNNEI. The CDR3 extends over 13 amino acids. V was clipped by 8 bases and J by 2 bases, with 9 bases between them. 60 Vbeta and 13 Jbeta primers were used in PCR. Method: immunoSEQ multiplex PCR; TCRdb's copy keeps in-frame clones and lacks some. The repertoire consists of 130,000 or so clones, with 75% occurring once and the leading ten covering over 3%. This sequence was found in a man aged 35 to 55 in good health and CMV-seronegative. The specimen sequenced was PBMCs. The genes are TRBV2 and TRBJ2-2; tentative D call: TRBD1 (5 bases). The CDR3 protein is CASGADNTGELFF. The CDR3, as DNA: TGTGCCAGCGGGGCAGACAACACCGGGGAGCTGTTTTTT.